Below, 17 T cell receptor beta chains from the same sample are listed, as sequenced in a study of cytomegalovirus exposure and HLA in healthy donors. The PCR made use of 60 Vbeta and 13 Jbeta primers. Repertoires were generated with immunoSEQ multiplex PCR, while TCRdb's copy carries only in-frame clones and drops some. The sample contains more than 140,000 clones, roughly 87% of which appear only once. Material for sequencing was PBMCs. These receptors were obtained from a young man in good health and CMV-seropositive.

The table lists this clone with a count of one. The J gene is TRBJ1-2, the V gene TRBV5-1, with 10 nucleotides matching TRBD1. Germline values: CDR1 SGHRS, CDR2 YFSETQ. The CDR3 has 15 amino acids. The V and J ends lost 5 bases and 10 bases, in that order; junction bases with no gene match: 14. Here the CDR3 DNA reads TGCGCCAGCAGTCAAAGCGGACAGGGGGTATCTCCCTACACCTTC. This translates into CASSQSGQGVSPYTF.

The rearrangement joins TRBV11-1 to TRBJ2-3, with 10 positions matching TRBD2. Trimming took 5 bases from V and 6 from J; bases not matched to a gene: 8. CDR1 is SGHAT, CDR2 FQDESV, per germline (reference sequence). CDR3 length: 15 residues. CDR3 sequence (DNA): TGTGCCAGCAGCGCCGGGACTAGCGATATTGATACGCAGTATTTT. Amino acids: CASSAGTSDIDTQYF.

This sequence joins TRBV15 and TRBJ1-2; 8 bases fit TRBD1. This CDR3 spans 17 amino acids. With 1 base clipped from V and 2 bases from J, the junction kept 9 bases outside the gene matches. Germline V gene data show CDR1 as LNHNV and CDR2 as YYDKDF (reference sequence). The CDR3 nucleotides are TGTGCCACCAGCAGAGTTCACCTGGGGGACAGGAACTATGGCTACACCTTC. This codes for CATSRVHLGDRNYGYTF.

The chain links TRBV7-9 to TRBJ2-7; 10 nucleotides agree with TRBD1. The V gene's germline CDR1 is SEHNR and CDR2 FQNEAQ (reference sequence). There are 15 residues in the CDR3. Trimming took 5 bases from V and 5 from J; bases not matched to a gene: 9. The CDR3 sequence is CASSDTGTGVHEQYF. Written as DNA, the CDR3 is TGTGCCAGCAGCGACACCGGGACAGGGGTCCACGAGCAGTACTTC.

This chain uses TRBV7-2 with TRBJ1-6; D is possibly TRBD1 (6 bases). CDR1 and CDR2 from the germline V gene are SGHTA and FQGNSA. The ends were cut back, 2 bases at V and 9 bases at J, with 14 bases in the middle. The CDR3 has 15 residues. CDR3 amino acids: CASSLQDSVPSPLHF. CDR3 bases: TGTGCCAGCAGCTTACAGGACAGCGTTCCTTCACCCCTCCACTTT.

This sequence joins TRBV2 and TRBJ2-1; 9 bases line up with TRBD2. The CDR3 is made up of 16 amino acids. Unmatched junction bases numbered 4, after V lost 3 bases and J lost 1 base. The germline V gene has CDR1 SNHLY and CDR2 FYNNEI. CDR3 coding DNA: TGTGCCAGCAGTGACCAGCGGGGGGTATCCTACAATGAGCAGTTCTTC. Protein product: CASSDQRGVSYNEQFF.

This sequence joins TRBV6-5 and TRBJ2-2, with 9 positions matching TRBD2. Germline CDR1 MNHEY, CDR2 SVGAGI. V lost 6 bases, J lost 6 bases, and 5 bases stayed unmatched. The CDR3 spans 14 residues. The CDR3 nucleotides read TGTGCCAGCAGGGGCGGGAGGGACGCCGGGGAGCTGTTTTTT. Translating it yields CASRGGRDAGELFF.

The chain links TRBV30 to TRBJ1-2; D is ambiguous. This CDR3 is 12 amino acids long. Per the germline V gene, CDR1 is GTSNPN and CDR2 is SVGIG (reference sequence). V was shortened by 0 bases and J by 7 bases, with 9 bases between the two germline ends. The CDR3 coding sequence is TGTGCCTGGAGTGTGGGCGCCGGTGGCTACACCTTC. This codes for CAWSVGAGGYTF.

This clone appeared once. The chain joins TRBV11-2 to TRBJ2-6, with TRBD1 matching 7 bases. Trimming at V came to 6 bases and at J to 4 bases, leaving 6 bases not matched to a gene. Per the germline V gene, CDR1 is SGHAT and CDR2 is FQNNGV. The CDR3 covers 15 residues. CDR3: CASRKGGTGANVLTF. The CDR3 region has the DNA TGTGCCAGCAGGAAAGGGGGCACGGGGGCCAACGTCCTGACTTTC.

The genes are TRBV28 and TRBJ1-2; 9 bases are shared with TRBD1. Germline loops: CDR1 MDHEN, CDR2 SYDVKM. V was clipped by 5 bases and J by 8 bases; unmatched bases: 18. CDR3 size: 17 residues. CDR3 coding DNA: TGTGCCAGCAGTCTATACTCCCCGGTGGGACAGGGTCACGGCTACACCTTC. Translated, it gives CASSLYSPVGQGHGYTF.

The chain recombines TRBV7-9 with TRBJ2-7; D is perhaps TRBD2 (6 bases). V lost 3 bases, J lost 9 bases, and 15 bases lay in between. The CDR3 is 13 amino acids. Germline V gene lookup returns CDR1 SEHNR and CDR2 FQNEAQ (reference sequence). CDR3 coding DNA: TGTGCCAGCAGCTTGGGCGGGGAATTAGTGCAGTACTTC. Amino acid sequence: CASSLGGELVQYF. The variable domain in full, completed from reference TRBV7-9 and TRBJ2-7, reads DTGVSQNPRHKITKRGQNVTFRCDPISEHNRLYWYRQTLGQGPEFLTYFQNEAQLEKSRLLSDRFSAERPKGSFSTLEIQRTEQGDSAMYLCASSLGGELVQYFGPGTRLTVT.

This clone has only one observation. J is TRBJ1-6 and V is TRBV7-6, with no clear D. Between the trimmed V and J ends, which lost 4 bases and 10 bases, there was a span of 11 bases. CDR3 size: 13 residues. The germline CDR1 and CDR2 sequences are SGHVS and FNYEAQ. This chain's CDR3 is CASSYESGSPLHF. The CDR3 DNA reads TGTGCCAGCAGCTACGAGTCGGGGTCACCCCTCCACTTT.

CDR3 sequence reads: CASSSWGLPLGTQYF. The CDR3 DNA follows: TGTGCCAGCAGCTCGTGGGGGCTACCCCTTGGTACGCAGTATTTT. The chain combines TRBV5-6 with TRBJ2-3; weak D call: TRBD1 (6 bases). Deletions cut 3 bases from V and 8 bases from J, with 19 bases between. The CDR3 is 15 residues long. From germline, CDR1 is SGHDT and CDR2 YYEEEE.

This chain links TRBV9 with TRBJ2-3; 11 positions agree with TRBD1. Germline V CDR1 and CDR2: SGDLS, YYNGEE. This CDR3 spans 15 amino acids. The V gene end was trimmed by 3 bases and the J gene end by 3 bases; junction bases not matched to a gene: 3. CDR3 region: CASSAGQGATDTQYF. CDR3 DNA sequence: TGTGCCAGCAGCGCTGGACAGGGGGCAACAGATACGCAGTATTTT.

The V call is TRBV19, the J call TRBJ1-1; the match to TRBD1 covers 7 bases. Germline-derived CDR1 and CDR2 are LNHDA and SQIVND (reference sequence). The CDR3 extends over 17 amino acids. V trimming: 5 bases; J trimming: 2 bases; junction bases outside the gene matches: 14. This CDR3 reads CASSAFNFGTANTEAFF. The CDR3 nucleotides read TGTGCCAGTAGTGCCTTTAACTTCGGGACAGCAAACACTGAAGCTTTCTTT.

Here the CDR3 reads CASSLYRGVAEAFF. DNA of the CDR3: TGTGCCAGCAGCTTATACAGGGGAGTTGCTGAAGCTTTCTTT. J is TRBJ1-1 and V is TRBV7-8; 7 positions match TRBD1. The CDR3 length is 14 residues. CDR1 and CDR2 (germline): SGHVS, FQNEAQ. The ends lost 2 bases at V and 6 bases at J; junction bases unmatched: 6.

For this clone: A junction boundary mismatches the germline segment, possibly from a read error. The chain uses TRBV6-9 and TRBJ2-7; D is unclear. CDR1 is MNHGY, CDR2 SVAAGI, per germline. This CDR3 contains 8 residues. The CDR3 DNA sequence: TGTGCCAGCAGTTGGCCCAACTTC. Protein: CASSWPNF.